The entry below describes one T cell receptor (beta chain). What it recognizes is unknown. These data come from a study of cytomegalovirus exposure and HLA in healthy donors. Study in general: Unique TCRs numbering 75 million to 95 million, obtained from HLA-typed donors, made up an early data release.

The PCR made use of 60 Vbeta and 13 Jbeta primers. The protocol was immunoSEQ multiplex PCR, while the TCRdb copy is restricted to in-frame clones and leaves out a portion. The data hold roughly 160,000 clones, with over 60% observed a single time. J gave up 0 bases and V 6 bases, and 16 bases lay outside the gene matches. There are 19 residues in the CDR3. General study results and limits: Common viral pathogens were later found to be apparently linked to several of the most significant clusters. The HLA-A and HLA-B alleles of most subjects were reportedly predicted accurately from TCR beta sequences.

Sequencing was carried out using PBMCs. The source of this sequence is a woman aged 25 to 39 in good health and CMV-seronegative. The V call is TRBV6-7, the J call TRBJ1-5, with TRBD1 matching 8 bases. TRBV6-7 is known as an ORF, though its function is uncertain. CDR3 protein: CASSQTKDREIYSNQPQHF. The CDR3 DNA sequence: TGTGCCAGCAGCCAAACTAAGGACAGGGAGATATATAGCAATCAGCCCCAGCATTTT.